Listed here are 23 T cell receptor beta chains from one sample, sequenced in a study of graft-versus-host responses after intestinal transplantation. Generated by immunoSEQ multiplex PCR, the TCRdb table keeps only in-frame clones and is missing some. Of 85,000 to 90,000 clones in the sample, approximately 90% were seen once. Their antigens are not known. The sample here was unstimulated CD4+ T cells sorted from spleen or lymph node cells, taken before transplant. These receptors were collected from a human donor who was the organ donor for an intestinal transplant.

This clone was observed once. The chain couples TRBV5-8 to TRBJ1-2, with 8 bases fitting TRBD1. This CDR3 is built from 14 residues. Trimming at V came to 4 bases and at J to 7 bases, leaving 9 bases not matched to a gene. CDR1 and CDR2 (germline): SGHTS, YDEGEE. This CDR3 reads CASSAQQGVVGYTF. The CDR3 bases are TGTGCCAGCAGCGCACAACAGGGGGTAGTTGGCTACACCTTC.

The CDR3 coding sequence is TGTGCCAGCAGCCCGACAGGGATCTATGGCTACACCTTC. Translating it yields CASSPTGIYGYTF. J is TRBJ1-2 and V is TRBV7-3; 7 nucleotides agree with TRBD1. This CDR3 contains 13 residues. V was pared by 5 bases and J by 4 bases, with 4 bases of the junction left unmatched. Germline CDR1 reads SGHTA; CDR2 reads FQGTGA. Full variable domain (outside the CDR3, taken from reference TRBV7-3 and TRBJ1-2): GAGVSQTPSNKVTEKGKYVELRCDPISGHTALYWYRQSLGQGPEFLIYFQGTGAADDSGLPNDRFFAVRPEGSVSTLKIQRTERGDSAVYLCASSPTGIYGYTFGSGTRLTVV.

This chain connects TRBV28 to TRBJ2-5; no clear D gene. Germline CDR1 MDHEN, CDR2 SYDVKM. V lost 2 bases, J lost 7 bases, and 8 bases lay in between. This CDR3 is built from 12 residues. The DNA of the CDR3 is TGTGCCAGCAGTTTAAACAGCTGGACCCAGTACTTC. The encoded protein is CASSLNSWTQYF.

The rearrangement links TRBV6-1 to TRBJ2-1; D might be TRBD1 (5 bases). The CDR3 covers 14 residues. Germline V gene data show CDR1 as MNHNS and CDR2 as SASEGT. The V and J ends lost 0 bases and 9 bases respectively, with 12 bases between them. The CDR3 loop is CASSEAGRVGEQFF. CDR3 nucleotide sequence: TGTGCCAGCAGTGAAGCGGGGCGAGTTGGTGAGCAGTTCTTC.

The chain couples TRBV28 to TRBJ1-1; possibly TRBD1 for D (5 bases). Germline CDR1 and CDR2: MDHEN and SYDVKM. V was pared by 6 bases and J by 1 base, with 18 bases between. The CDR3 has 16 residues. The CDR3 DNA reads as TGTGCCAGCAGCCGGGGGAGCAGTCCATGGAACACTGAAGCTTTCTTT. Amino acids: CASSRGSSPWNTEAFF.

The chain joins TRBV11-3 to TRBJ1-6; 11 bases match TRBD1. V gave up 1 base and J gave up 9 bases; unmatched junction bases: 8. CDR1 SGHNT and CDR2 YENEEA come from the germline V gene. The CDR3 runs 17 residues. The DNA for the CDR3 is TGTGCCAGCAGCTTAGGCCGAGGGACAGGGGGGAGTTCACCCCTCCACTTT. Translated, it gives CASSLGRGTGGSSPLHF.

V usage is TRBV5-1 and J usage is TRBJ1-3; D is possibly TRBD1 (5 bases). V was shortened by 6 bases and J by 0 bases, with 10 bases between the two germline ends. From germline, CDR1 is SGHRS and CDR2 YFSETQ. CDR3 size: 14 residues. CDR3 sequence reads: CASTPGNSGNTIYF. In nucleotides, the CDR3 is TGCGCCAGCACCCCAGGGAACTCTGGAAACACCATATATTTT.

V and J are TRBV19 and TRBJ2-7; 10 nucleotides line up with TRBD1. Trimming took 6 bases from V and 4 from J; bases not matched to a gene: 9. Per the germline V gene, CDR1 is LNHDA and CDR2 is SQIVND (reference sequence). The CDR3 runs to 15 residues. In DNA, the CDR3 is TGTGCCAGTAGCCACGCCGGGACAGGGGTTTACGAGCAGTACTTC. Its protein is CASSHAGTGVYEQYF.

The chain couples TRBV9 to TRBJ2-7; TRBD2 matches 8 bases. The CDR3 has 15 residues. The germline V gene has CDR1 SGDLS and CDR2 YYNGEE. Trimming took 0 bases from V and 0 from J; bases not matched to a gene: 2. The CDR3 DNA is TGTGCCAGCAGCGTAGGGGGGACTAGCTCCTACGAGCAGTACTTC. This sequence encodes CASSVGGTSSYEQYF.

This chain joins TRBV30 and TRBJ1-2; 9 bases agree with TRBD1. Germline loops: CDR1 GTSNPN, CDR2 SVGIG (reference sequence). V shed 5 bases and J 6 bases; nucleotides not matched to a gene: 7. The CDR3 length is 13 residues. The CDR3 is CAWGTGYSNGYTF. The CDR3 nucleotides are TGTGCCTGGGGGACAGGGTATAGTAATGGCTACACCTTC.

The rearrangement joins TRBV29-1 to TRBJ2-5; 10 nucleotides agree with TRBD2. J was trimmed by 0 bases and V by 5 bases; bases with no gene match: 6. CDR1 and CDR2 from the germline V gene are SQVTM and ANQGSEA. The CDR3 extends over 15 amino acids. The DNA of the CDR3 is TGCAGCGTTTGGACTAGCGGCCGGTACCAAGAGACCCAGTACTTC. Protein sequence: CSVWTSGRYQETQYF.

The CDR3 DNA is TGTGCCAGCTCACTTAACAGGGAATTCAATGAGCAGTTCTTC. Residues: CASSLNREFNEQFF. V usage is TRBV18 and J usage is TRBJ2-1; D perhaps matches TRBD1 (6 bases). The CDR3 is made up of 14 amino acids. Germline V lookup: CDR1 KGHSH, CDR2 LQKENI. Trimming removed 4 bases from V and 6 bases from J, with 13 bases in between.

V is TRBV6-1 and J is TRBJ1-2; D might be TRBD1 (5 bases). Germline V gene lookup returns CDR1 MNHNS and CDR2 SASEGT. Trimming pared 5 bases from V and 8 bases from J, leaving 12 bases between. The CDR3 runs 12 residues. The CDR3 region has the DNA TGTGCCAGCAGTCCCAGGGAGGACGGCTACACCTTC. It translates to CASSPREDGYTF.

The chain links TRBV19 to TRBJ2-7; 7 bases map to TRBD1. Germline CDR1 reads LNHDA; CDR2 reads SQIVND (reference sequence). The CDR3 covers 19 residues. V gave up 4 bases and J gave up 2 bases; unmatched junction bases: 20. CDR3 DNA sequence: TGTGCCAGTAGTACCTCACCGGGACAGTACCTTCGGGGTGCCTACGAGCAGTACTTC. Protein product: CASSTSPGQYLRGAYEQYF.

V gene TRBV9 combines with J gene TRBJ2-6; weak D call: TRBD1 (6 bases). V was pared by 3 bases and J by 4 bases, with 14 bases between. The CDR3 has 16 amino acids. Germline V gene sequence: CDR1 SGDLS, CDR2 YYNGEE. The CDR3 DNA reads TGTGCCAGCAGCGCCTCAACAGGGTACGGGGCCAACGTCCTGACTTTC. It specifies CASSASTGYGANVLTF.

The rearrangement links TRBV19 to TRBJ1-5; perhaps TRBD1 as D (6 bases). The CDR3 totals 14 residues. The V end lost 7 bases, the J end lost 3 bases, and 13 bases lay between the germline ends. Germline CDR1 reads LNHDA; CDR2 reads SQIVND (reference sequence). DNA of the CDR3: TGTGCCAGTAATGGGGGCTTGGTCAATCAGCCCCAGCATTTT. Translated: CASNGGLVNQPQHF.

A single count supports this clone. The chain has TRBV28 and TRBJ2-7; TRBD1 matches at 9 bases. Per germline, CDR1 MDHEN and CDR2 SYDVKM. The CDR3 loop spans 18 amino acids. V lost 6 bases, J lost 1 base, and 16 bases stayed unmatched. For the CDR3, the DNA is TGTGCCAGCAGCCTAGACCTCAAGCCGGGACAGGGTTCCTACGAGCAGTACTTC. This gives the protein CASSLDLKPGQGSYEQYF.

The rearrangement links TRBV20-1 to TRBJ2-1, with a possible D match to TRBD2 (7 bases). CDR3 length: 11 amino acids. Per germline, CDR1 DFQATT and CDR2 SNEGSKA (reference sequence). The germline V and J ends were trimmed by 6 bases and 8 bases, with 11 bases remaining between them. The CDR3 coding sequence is TGCAGTGCAACGGGGGGCCATGAGCAGTTCTTC. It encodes CSATGGHEQFF.

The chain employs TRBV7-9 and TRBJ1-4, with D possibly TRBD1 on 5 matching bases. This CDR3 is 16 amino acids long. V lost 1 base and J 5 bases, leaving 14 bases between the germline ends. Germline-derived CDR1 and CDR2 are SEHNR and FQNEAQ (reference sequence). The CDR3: CASSLGGGRTNEKLFF. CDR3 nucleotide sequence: TGTGCCAGCAGCTTAGGGGGCGGACGAACGAATGAAAAACTGTTTTTT.

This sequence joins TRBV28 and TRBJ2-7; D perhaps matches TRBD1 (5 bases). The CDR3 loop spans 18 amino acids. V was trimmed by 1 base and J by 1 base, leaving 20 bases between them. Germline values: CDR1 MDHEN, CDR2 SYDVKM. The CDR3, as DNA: TGTGCCAGCAGTTTATTCTTACCAGGTCAGGGTGCTTCCTACGAGCAGTACTTC. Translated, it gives CASSLFLPGQGASYEQYF.

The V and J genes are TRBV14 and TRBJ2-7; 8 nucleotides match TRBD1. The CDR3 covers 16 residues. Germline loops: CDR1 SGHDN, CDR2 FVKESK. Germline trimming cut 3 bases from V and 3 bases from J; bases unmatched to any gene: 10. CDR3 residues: CASSHGPGGHGYEQYF. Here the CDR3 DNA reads TGTGCCAGCAGCCATGGGCCAGGGGGCCACGGCTACGAGCAGTACTTC.

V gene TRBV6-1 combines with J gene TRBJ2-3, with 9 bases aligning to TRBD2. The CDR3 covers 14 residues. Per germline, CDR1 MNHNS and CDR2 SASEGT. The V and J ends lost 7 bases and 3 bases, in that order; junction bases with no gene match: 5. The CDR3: CASNGGGATDTQYF. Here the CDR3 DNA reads TGTGCCAGCAATGGCGGGGGGGCAACAGATACGCAGTATTTT.

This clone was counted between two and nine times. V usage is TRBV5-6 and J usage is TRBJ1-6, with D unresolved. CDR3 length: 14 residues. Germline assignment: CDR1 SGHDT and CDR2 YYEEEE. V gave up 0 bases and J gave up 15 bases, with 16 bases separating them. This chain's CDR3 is CASSLGWRQDGLHF. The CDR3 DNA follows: TGTGCCAGCAGCTTGGGCTGGAGGCAGGATGGCCTCCACTTT. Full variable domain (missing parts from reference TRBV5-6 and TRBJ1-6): DAGVTQSPTHLIKTRGQQVTLRCSPKSGHDTVSWYQQALGQGPQFIFQYYEEEERQRGNFPDRFSGHQFPNYSSELNVNALLLGDSALYLCASSLGWRQDGLHFGNGTRLTVT.